This is a list of T cell receptor beta chains from one sample in a study of blood T cells in healthy people across ages. TCRdb recomputed calls from the 5' RACE reads with MiXCR, one row per CDR3 protein. This repertoire shows about 1.4 million distinct CDR3 sequences, roughly 64% found once; its top ten account for 6.5% to 8.5%. The sequenced material came from blood. The receptors shown here come from a man between 18 and 35 years old in good health. Each CDR3 is given with its conserved first and last residue.

CDR3 length,V gene,J gene,CDR3 protein
12,TRBV7-9,TRBJ1-1,CAGGQGGTEAFF
15,TRBV5-1,TRBJ2-5,CASSLALAVAETQYF
14,TRBV5-6,TRBJ1-2,CASSPDHPTGDYTF
13,TRBV5-1,TRBJ2-5,CASSLTTEETQYF
13,TRBV25-1,TRBJ1-2,CASSERAFYGYTF
15,TRBV25-1,TRBJ2-5,CASSEFGGVRETQYF
15,TRBV27,TRBJ1-5,CASSPGAYLNQPQHF
15,TRBV4-3,TRBJ2-7,CASSQLGTGKEGQYF
12,TRBV10-3,TRBJ2-2,CAITKNTGELFF
14,TRBV10-3,TRBJ2-5,CAISLTGTTETQYF
13,TRBV27,TRBJ2-3,CASSFMGTDTQYF
14,TRBV29-1,TRBJ2-7,CSAPVTGSYNEQYF
13,TRBV19,-,CASKLAGGYEQYF
16,TRBV6-5,TRBJ1-6,CASRGVLRDRGSPLHF
13,TRBV30,TRBJ2-7,CAWRLSGTYEQYF
14,TRBV6-5,TRBJ1-5,CASSRDSMDQPQHF
11,TRBV7-9,TRBJ2-7,CASSLKEEQYF
14,TRBV5-1,TRBJ2-1,CASSLVGSGDEQFF
13,TRBV6-2/TRBV6-3,TRBJ1-5,CASSGDGNQPQHF